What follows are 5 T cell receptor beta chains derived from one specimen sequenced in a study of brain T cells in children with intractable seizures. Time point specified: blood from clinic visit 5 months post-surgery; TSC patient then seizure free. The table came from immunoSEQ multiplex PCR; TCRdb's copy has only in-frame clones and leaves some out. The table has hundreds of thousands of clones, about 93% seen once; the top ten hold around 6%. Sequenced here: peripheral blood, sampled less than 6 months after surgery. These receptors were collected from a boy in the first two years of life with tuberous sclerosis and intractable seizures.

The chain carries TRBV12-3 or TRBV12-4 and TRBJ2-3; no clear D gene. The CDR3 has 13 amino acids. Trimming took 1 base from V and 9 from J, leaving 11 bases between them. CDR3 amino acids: CASSLVLGWTQYF. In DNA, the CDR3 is TGTGCCAGCAGTTTAGTCTTGGGGTGGACGCAGTATTTT.

The CDR3, as DNA: TGCGCCAGCAGCCCCCCCGGGACTAGCGACGACACCGGGGAGCTGTTTTTT. Translated: CASSPPGTSDDTGELFF. The rearrangement links TRBV5-1 to TRBJ2-2; 10 positions match TRBD2. The trim removed 4 bases at V and 3 bases at J, leaving 9 bases unmatched. This CDR3 has 17 amino acids. Germline CDR1 reads SGHRS; CDR2 reads YFSETQ. Variable domain in full (rest from reference TRBV5-1 and TRBJ2-2): KAGVTQTPRYLIKTRGQQVTLSCSPISGHRSVSWYQQTPGQGLQFLFEYFSETQRNKGNFPGRFSGRQFSNSRSEMNVSTLELGDSALYLCASSPPGTSDDTGELFFGEGSRLTVL.

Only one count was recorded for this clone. CDR3 residues: CASAETGTHEQFF. The DNA for the CDR3 is TGTGCCAGCGCCGAGACAGGGACCCATGAGCAGTTCTTC. The V gene is TRBV9, the J gene TRBJ2-1; 7 nucleotides agree with TRBD1. From germline, CDR1 is SGDLS and CDR2 YYNGEE. The CDR3 sequence is 13 residues long. After removal of 7 bases from V and 8 bases from J, the junction contained 9 bases not matched to a gene.

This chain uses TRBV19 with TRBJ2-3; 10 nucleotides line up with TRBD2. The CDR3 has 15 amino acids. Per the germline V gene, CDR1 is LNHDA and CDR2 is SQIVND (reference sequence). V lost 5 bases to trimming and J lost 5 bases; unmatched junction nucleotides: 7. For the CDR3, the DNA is TGTGCCAGTAGTCCGTTAGCGGGGGGAGTAGATACGCAGTATTTT. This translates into CASSPLAGGVDTQYF.

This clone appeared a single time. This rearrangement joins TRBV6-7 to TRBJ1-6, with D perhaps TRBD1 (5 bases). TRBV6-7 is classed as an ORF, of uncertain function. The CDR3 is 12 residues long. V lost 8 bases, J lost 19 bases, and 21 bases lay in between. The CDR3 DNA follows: TGTGCCAGCCCAACGACAGTGAGTAGTTTGCACTTT. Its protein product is CASPTTVSSLHF.